These 15 T cell receptor beta chains were sequenced from one sample in a study of cytomegalovirus exposure and HLA in healthy donors. It was with 60 Vbeta and 13 Jbeta primers that the PCR ran. Using immunoSEQ multiplex PCR, the repertoire was profiled, and TCRdb retains in-frame clones only, with some absent. Among around 130,000 clones, around 74% were seen once, and the ten largest hold 6.6%. The sequencing input was PBMCs. The receptors come from a man between 35 and 55 years old in good health and CMV-seropositive.

The chain recombines TRBV7-9 with TRBJ2-2; a possible D gene is TRBD2 (6 bases). Trimming shortened V by 5 bases and J by 3 bases, and 10 bases separated the two germline ends. Looked up from germline, CDR1 is SEHNR and CDR2 is FQNEAQ (reference sequence). The CDR3 sequence is 14 residues long. CDR3 region: CASSRDLYTGELFF. In DNA form, the CDR3 reads TGTGCCAGCAGCCGGGACTTATACACCGGGGAGCTGTTTTTT.

The chain couples TRBV5-1 to TRBJ2-3; D is ambiguous. The germline gives CDR1 SGHRS, CDR2 YFSETQ. The germline V and J ends were trimmed by 3 bases and 8 bases, with 13 bases remaining between them. CDR3 length: 13 amino acids. CDR3 residues: CASSSPPSGTQYF. The CDR3 nucleotides are TGCGCCAGCAGCTCCCCCCCTTCGGGTACGCAGTATTTT.

The sample holds a few counts of this clone. This chain links TRBV19 with TRBJ2-5, with a tentative D call TRBD2 (7 bases). CDR3 length equals 13 residues. Trimming pared 6 bases from V and 7 bases from J, leaving 15 bases between. CDR1 and CDR2 from the germline V gene are LNHDA and SQIVND (reference sequence). The CDR3 coding sequence is TGTGCCAGTAGAGAACGGGGGGCCGGGACCCAGTACTTC. Amino acids: CASRERGAGTQYF.

This clone was picked up a small number of times. This sequence joins TRBV19 and TRBJ2-7; 8 nucleotides agree with TRBD2. CDR1 is LNHDA, CDR2 SQIVND, per germline (reference sequence). This CDR3 is built from 13 residues. Trimming cost V 5 bases and J 2 bases; bases outside gene matches: 2. CDR3 amino acids: CASSFGRAYEQYF. CDR3 sequence (DNA): TGTGCCAGTAGTTTCGGGAGGGCCTACGAGCAGTACTTC.

The chain links TRBV27 to TRBJ1-4; the D is unclear. Trimming took off 8 bases at V and 4 bases at J, with 14 bases between the two ends. CDR1 is MNHEY and CDR2 is SMNVEV in the germline V gene (reference sequence). CDR3 size: 14 residues. CDR3 protein: CASSLTRSNEKLFF. CDR3 DNA: TGTGCCAGCTCCCTTACACGGAGTAATGAAAAACTGTTTTTT.

The sample holds a few counts of this clone. This chain links TRBV5-1 with TRBJ2-7, with 8 bases that match TRBD2. The V gene's germline CDR1 is SGHRS and CDR2 YFSETQ. CDR3 size: 16 residues. V was pared by 4 bases and J by 1 base, with 10 bases of the junction left unmatched. CDR3 region: CASSRPGGGLSYEQYF. As DNA, the CDR3 is TGCGCCAGCAGCCGGCCGGGGGGGGGCTTATCCTACGAGCAGTACTTC.

This clone was seen more than once but under ten times. V and J are TRBV5-4 and TRBJ2-1; TRBD2 agrees at 12 bases. J was trimmed by 7 bases and V by 4 bases; bases with no gene match: 12. Germline CDR1 and CDR2: SGHNT and YYREEE (reference sequence). The length of the CDR3 is 17 residues. CDR3 DNA sequence: TGTGCCAGCAGCCTCCCTTCTAGCGGGAGGGCCTTGAATGAGCAGTTCTTC. This sequence encodes CASSLPSSGRALNEQFF.

The chain joins TRBV7-8 to TRBJ1-1; TRBD1 matches 9 bases. Trimming took 6 bases from V and 10 from J; bases not matched to a gene: 12. Germline V lookup: CDR1 SGHVS, CDR2 FQNEAQ. This CDR3 has 14 residues. CDR3 loop: CASSLSGQGRSAFF. The DNA of the CDR3 is TGTGCCAGCAGTCTTTCCGGACAGGGGAGGTCAGCTTTCTTT.

This clone was seen a single time. The chain uses TRBV25-1 and TRBJ1-5; maybe TRBD1 (5 bases). The CDR3 contains 14 residues. Trimming stripped 1 base from V and 4 bases from J, with 8 bases between. The germline V gene encodes CDR1 MGHDK and CDR2 SYGVNS. CDR3 in DNA: TGTGCCAGCAGTGAATTCGGGACTAATCAGCCCCAGCATTTT. Amino acid sequence: CASSEFGTNQPQHF.

The CDR3 region is CASWGTPSGSEAFF. CDR3 nucleotide sequence: TGTGCCAGTTGGGGGACACCCTCGGGTTCTGAAGCTTTCTTT. The chain combines TRBV6-1 with TRBJ1-1; D may be TRBD1 (6 bases). Germline V lookup: CDR1 MNHNS, CDR2 SASEGT. The ends were cut back, 9 bases at V and 6 bases at J, with 20 bases in the middle. The CDR3 runs 14 residues.

The genes are TRBV29-1 and TRBJ1-1; 7 nucleotides line up with TRBD1. The V gene's germline CDR1 is SQVTM and CDR2 ANQGSEA. J gave up 1 base and V 6 bases, and 11 bases lay outside the gene matches. The CDR3 covers 15 residues. CDR3 DNA: TGCAGCGTCTCCCTCCGGGGACAGCCGAACACTGAAGCTTTCTTT. Residues: CSVSLRGQPNTEAFF.

The chain carries TRBV30 and TRBJ1-4, with D unclear. There are 13 residues in the CDR3. V dropped 4 bases and J dropped 7 bases, with 13 bases sitting between them. Germline V gene sequence: CDR1 GTSNPN, CDR2 SVGIG (reference sequence). CDR3 residues: CAWTDFTAEKLFF. CDR3 coding DNA: TGTGCCTGGACCGACTTTACGGCTGAAAAACTGTTTTTT. The variable domain in full, with the rest retrieved from reference TRBV30 and TRBJ1-4, is SQTIHQWPATLVQPVGSPLSLECTVEGTSNPNLYWYRQAAGRGLQLLFYSVGIGQISSEVPQNLSASRPQDRQFILSSKKLLLSDSGFYLCAWTDFTAEKLFFGSGTQLSVL.

This clone was recorded only once. The CDR3 sequence: CASSLDTGFGQPQHF. In DNA form, the CDR3 reads TGTGCCAGCAGCTTAGATACCGGGTTCGGTCAGCCCCAGCATTTT. The chain uses TRBV7-8 and TRBJ1-5; no clear D. The V and J ends lost 1 base and 6 bases respectively, with 13 bases between them. The length of the CDR3 is 15 residues. CDR1 is SGHVS and CDR2 is FQNEAQ in the germline V gene.

The chain joins TRBV5-1 to TRBJ1-2; TRBD1 aligns across 7 bases. The junction had 5 bases not matched to a gene; V was cut back by 2 bases and J by 4 bases. This CDR3 is 14 amino acids long. Germline loops: CDR1 SGHRS, CDR2 YFSETQ. DNA of the CDR3: TGCGCCAGCAGCTTTTCGGACAGGTTCTATGGCTACACCTTC. Protein product: CASSFSDRFYGYTF.

This chain uses TRBV28 with TRBJ1-2; 7 nucleotides align to TRBD1. V shed 6 bases and J 7 bases; nucleotides not matched to a gene: 11. CDR1 MDHEN and CDR2 SYDVKM come from the germline V gene. This CDR3 comprises 14 residues. This CDR3 is CASRPQGGTSGYTF. CDR3 nucleotides: TGTGCCAGCAGACCGCAAGGGGGCACTAGTGGCTACACCTTC.